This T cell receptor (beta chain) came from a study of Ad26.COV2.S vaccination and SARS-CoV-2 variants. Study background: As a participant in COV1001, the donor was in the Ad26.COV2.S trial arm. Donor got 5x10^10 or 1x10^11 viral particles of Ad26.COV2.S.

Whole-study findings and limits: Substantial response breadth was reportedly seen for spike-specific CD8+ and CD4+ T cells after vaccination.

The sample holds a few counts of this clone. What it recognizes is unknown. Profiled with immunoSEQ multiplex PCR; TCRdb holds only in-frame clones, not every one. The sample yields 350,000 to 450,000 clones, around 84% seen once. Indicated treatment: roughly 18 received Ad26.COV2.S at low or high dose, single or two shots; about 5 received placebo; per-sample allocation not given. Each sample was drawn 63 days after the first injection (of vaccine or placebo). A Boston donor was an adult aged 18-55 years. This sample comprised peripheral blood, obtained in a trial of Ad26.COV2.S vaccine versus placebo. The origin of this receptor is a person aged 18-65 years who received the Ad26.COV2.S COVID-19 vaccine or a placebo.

CDR3 nucleotide sequence: TGTGCCAGGAAGGGGGGGTCGGGCACTGAAGCTTTCTTT. It is translated as CARKGGSGTEAFF. V gene TRBV2 combines with J gene TRBJ1-1, with D possibly being TRBD1 (6 bases). The CDR3 is made up of 13 amino acids. The germline V and J ends were trimmed by 9 bases and 4 bases, with 15 bases remaining between them. CDR1 and CDR2 from the germline V gene are SNHLY and FYNNEI.